The rows below give T cell receptor beta chains drawn from one sample of a study of cytomegalovirus exposure and HLA in healthy donors. The method was immunoSEQ multiplex PCR; TCRdb's version includes in-frame clones alone and lacks a portion of them. Here the sample spans roughly 140,000 clones, nearly 80% being singletons. The sequenced material came from PBMCs. These receptors originate from a male donor in good health and CMV-seronegative. CDR3s include the opening cysteine and the closing phenylalanine or tryptophan. Fields, in order: V gene, clone size, D gene, J gene, CDR3 DNA, CDR3 protein. D genes are given only for firm matches. Some rows mark clone size as missing; the rest say once, few, many or name a class of expanded clone.

TRBV12-5	-	TRBD2	TRBJ2-5	TGTGCTAGTGGTGGGGGAGGGGTAGAGACCCAGTACTTC	CASGGGGVETQYF
TRBV19	-	TRBD1	TRBJ1-5	TGTGCCAGTAGCACTCTGACAGGGTCGAATCAGCCCCAGCATTTT	CASSTLTGSNQPQHF
TRBV15	-	TRBD1	TRBJ2-1	TGTGCCACCAGCAGACCACAGGGACAGGGGAACAATGAGCAGTTCTTC	CATSRPQGQGNNEQFF
TRBV7-7	-	TRBD1	TRBJ2-2	TGTGCCACTTCGGCAGGGGGTATCACCGGGGAGCTGTTTTTT	CATSAGGITGELFF
TRBV21-1	once	-	TRBJ2-7	TGTGCCAGCAGAGGACCGGGGATTTACGAGCAGTACTTC	CASRGPGIYEQYF
TRBV2	-	TRBD2	TRBJ2-7	TGTGCCAGCAGTGAGACTAGCGGAGACTACGAGCAGTACTTC	CASSETSGDYEQYF
TRBV12-5	-	-	TRBJ2-6	TGTGCTAGTGGTTTGATAACTCCCGGGGCCAACGTCCTGACTTTC	CASGLITPGANVLTF
TRBV5-1	-	-	TRBJ1-3	TGCGCCAGCAGCCAAGGAGGCGATACTGGAAACACCATATATTTT	CASSQGGDTGNTIYF
TRBV7-2	-	TRBD2	TRBJ2-1	TGTGCCAGCAGCTTAGTAGCCACTAGCGGGAGGGGCGACAATGAGCAGTTCTTC	CASSLVATSGRGDNEQFF
TRBV19	-	-	TRBJ1-1	TGTGCCAGTAGTATTGGTCTAAAAACGAACACTGAAGCTTTCTTT	CASSIGLKTNTEAFF
TRBV4-1	-	TRBD1	TRBJ1-5	TGCGCCAGCAGCCAAGAGAGACAGGGGGCAGGCAATCAGCCCCAGCATTTT	CASSQERQGAGNQPQHF
TRBV2	few	TRBD1	TRBJ1-1	TGTGCCAGCAGTGGGTACCGGGACAGGGGGCTCTACACTGAAGCTTTCTTT	CASSGYRDRGLYTEAFF
TRBV4-1	-	-	TRBJ2-7	TGCGCCAGCAGCCAAGAAGGGGGGGGCGGCGAGCAGTACTTC	CASSQEGGGGEQYF
TRBV5-1	-	-	TRBJ2-4	TGCGCCAGCAGCTTGGGTAGCGAGTTAGCCAAAAACATTCAGTACTTC	CASSLGSELAKNIQYF
TRBV2	-	TRBD1	TRBJ2-5	TGTGCCAGCACCAGGGACAGGGCCCAAGAGACCCAGTACTTC	CASTRDRAQETQYF
TRBV6-5	-	TRBD2	TRBJ2-1	TGTGCCAGCAGTGGTACGGGAGGCGGTAGGAATGAGCAGTTCTTC	CASSGTGGGRNEQFF
TRBV7-3	-	TRBD2	TRBJ2-1	TGTGCCAGCAGCTTAAGGGCCCCGGGACTAGCGGGGGGTACCTACAATGAGCAGTTCTTC	CASSLRAPGLAGGTYNEQFF
TRBV7-9	-	-	TRBJ1-2	-	CASSPVRGQVGEGTF
TRBV7-9	-	-	TRBJ1-3	TGTGCCAGCAGCTTAGGAGGACTCTCTGGAAACACCATATATTTT	CASSLGGLSGNTIYF
TRBV7-3	-	-	TRBJ2-5	TGTGCCAGCAGCTTGATAGGGGTCGGGGAGACCCAGTACTTC	CASSLIGVGETQYF
TRBV25-1	few	-	TRBJ2-5	TGTGCCAGCAGTGAACGCGACATCTTGAAGACCCAGTACTTC	CASSERDILKTQYF
TRBV5-6	-	-	TRBJ1-5	TGTGCCAGCAGCTTGGCGACAGGTAATCAGCCCCAGCATTTT	CASSLATGNQPQHF
TRBV15	-	-	TRBJ2-7	TGTGCCACCAGCAAGGAGCAGGGGGGTAGGTACGAGCAGTACTTC	CATSKEQGGRYEQYF
TRBV6-4	-	-	TRBJ1-1	TGTGCCAGCAGTGACGACCGGTGGGGCCCGAGGAACACTGAAGCTTTCTTT	CASSDDRWGPRNTEAFF
TRBV6-5	-	-	TRBJ1-1	TGTGCCAGCAGTCCCCTTGGGGGGGCCTCTGAAGCTTTCTTT	CASSPLGGASEAFF
TRBV9	-	-	TRBJ2-7	TGTGCCAGCAGCGCCAGGGAGGAGACCTACGAGCAGTACTTC	CASSAREETYEQYF
TRBV19	-	TRBD2	TRBJ2-5	TGTGCCAGTAGTATTGGGCGGGAGAGAGAGACCCAGTACTTC	CASSIGRERETQYF
TRBV18	-	TRBD1	TRBJ2-1	TGTGCCAGCTCCCTAAGACAGGGTGGCTCCTACAATGAGCAGTTCTTC	CASSLRQGGSYNEQFF
TRBV5-6	once	TRBD1	TRBJ1-2	TGTGCCAGCAGCTGGGGTGGTCGGAGATCCCCAGGGGGCGATGGCTACACCTTC	CASSWGGRRSPGGDGYTF
TRBV7-9	few	TRBD2	TRBJ2-3	TGTGCCAGCAGCCCCCCTAGCGGGAGGCACACAGATACGCAGTATTTT	CASSPPSGRHTDTQYF
TRBV6-4	-	TRBD1	TRBJ1-2	TGTGCCAGCAGGATGGGACAGCCAGCGGTCTATGGCTACACCTTC	CASRMGQPAVYGYTF
TRBV19	-	TRBD2	TRBJ2-7	TGTGCCAGTAAAGTTGCTAGCGGTTATGGGGAGCAGTACTTC	CASKVASGYGEQYF
TRBV4-1	few	TRBD1	TRBJ1-1	TGCGCCAGCAGCCAAGAGAGACAGGGCCCTACTGAAGCTTTCTTT	CASSQERQGPTEAFF
TRBV2	-	-	TRBJ1-2	TGTGCCAGCAGTATGGAACAGATCTATGGCTACACCTTC	CASSMEQIYGYTF
TRBV9	-	-	TRBJ2-7	TGTGCCAGCAGCGTTGGGGGGAGGACCACCGAGCAGTACTTC	CASSVGGRTTEQYF
TRBV19	-	TRBD1	TRBJ1-1	TGTGCCAGTAATAGTTGGACAGGGTTGAACACTGAAGCTTTCTTT	CASNSWTGLNTEAFF
TRBV19	few	-	TRBJ1-5	TGTGCCAGTAGTAACCTCCAGGGCTGGGGCAATCAGCCCCAGCATTTT	CASSNLQGWGNQPQHF
TRBV6-5	-	TRBD2	TRBJ2-3	TGTGCCAGCAGGCCGACTAGCGGGGGTTCAGATACGCAGTATTTT	CASRPTSGGSDTQYF
TRBV4-2	-	TRBD1	TRBJ2-5	TGTGCCAGCAGCCCCAAGTATTACAGGGGAATCCAAGAGACCCAGTACTTC	CASSPKYYRGIQETQYF
TRBV18	-	TRBD1	TRBJ1-3	TGTGCCAGCTCACCTGGACAGGGGAACTCTGGAAACACCATATATTTT	CASSPGQGNSGNTIYF
TRBV5-1	-	-	TRBJ1-1	TGCGCCAGCAGCTTGGGTACGGGGACTGAAGCTTTCTTT	CASSLGTGTEAFF
TRBV7-9	-	-	TRBJ1-6	TGTGCCAGCAGCTTAGACATTTACAGCTCCTATAATTCACCCCTCCACTTT	CASSLDIYSSYNSPLHF
TRBV23-1	-	-	TRBJ1-5	TGCGCCAGCAGACCGGACAGTATCTTAAGCAATCAGCCCCAGCATTTT	CASRPDSILSNQPQHF
TRBV19	-	-	TRBJ2-1	TGTGCCAGTAGTAATTGGGTGGCGGGCTTTAATGAGCAGTTCTTC	CASSNWVAGFNEQFF
TRBV28	-	-	TRBJ2-7	TGTGCCAGCAGTTTGGGCAGCGGCGAGCAGTACTTC	CASSLGSGEQYF
TRBV19	-	-	TRBJ1-5	TGTGCCAGTAGAGCGGACCGCAATCAGCCCCAGCATTTT	CASRADRNQPQHF
TRBV6-6	once	-	TRBJ2-7	TGTGCCAGCACCGAAAGTGGGGCCCTCTATGACGAGCAGTACTTC	CASTESGALYDEQYF
TRBV7-2	-	TRBD2	TRBJ2-5	TGTGCCAGCAGCTTAGAGGCGGGGGGGCACGAGACCCAGTACTTC	CASSLEAGGHETQYF
TRBV23-1	-	-	TRBJ1-2	TGCGCCAGCTCCGAGGAAGCTAACTATGGCTACACCTTC	CASSEEANYGYTF
TRBV7-2	-	TRBD1	TRBJ2-1	TGTGCCAGCAGCCCGGACAGGTTGGTGTATGGTGAGCAGTTCTTC	CASSPDRLVYGEQFF
TRBV15	few	TRBD2	TRBJ2-1	TGTGCCACCAGCAGAGATGTGTCTAGCGGGATGAATGAGCAGTTCTTC	CATSRDVSSGMNEQFF
TRBV7-9	-	-	TRBJ2-5	TGTGCCAGCAGCTTCGGGGGAGAGACCCAGTACTTC	CASSFGGETQYF